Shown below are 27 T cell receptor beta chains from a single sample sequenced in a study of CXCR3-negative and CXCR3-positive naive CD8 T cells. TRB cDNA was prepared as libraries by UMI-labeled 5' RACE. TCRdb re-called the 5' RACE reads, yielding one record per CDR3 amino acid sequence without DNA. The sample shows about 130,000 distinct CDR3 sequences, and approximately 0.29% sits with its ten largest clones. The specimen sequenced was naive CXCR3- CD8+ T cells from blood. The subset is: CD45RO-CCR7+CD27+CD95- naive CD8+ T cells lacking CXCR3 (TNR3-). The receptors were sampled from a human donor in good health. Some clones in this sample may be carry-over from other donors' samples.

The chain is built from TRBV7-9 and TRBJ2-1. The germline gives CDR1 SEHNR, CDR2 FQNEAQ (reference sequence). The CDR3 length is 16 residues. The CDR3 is CASSLSSPSSYNGQFF.

The CDR3 reads CSAQTGDRPGELFF. The chain has TRBV20-1 and TRBJ2-2; the D call of TRBD1 rests on TCRdb alone, since no DNA is present to check it. Germline V gene sequence: CDR1 DFQATT, CDR2 SNEGSKA (reference sequence). The CDR3 length is 14 residues.

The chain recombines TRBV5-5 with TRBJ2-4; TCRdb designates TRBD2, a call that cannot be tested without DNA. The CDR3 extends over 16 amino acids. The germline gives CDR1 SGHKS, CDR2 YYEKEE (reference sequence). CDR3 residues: CASSNLAGLAKNIQYF.

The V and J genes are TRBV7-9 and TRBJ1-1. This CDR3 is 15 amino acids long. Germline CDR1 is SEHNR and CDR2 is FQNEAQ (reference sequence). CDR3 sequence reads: CASSLSGDLSTEAFF.

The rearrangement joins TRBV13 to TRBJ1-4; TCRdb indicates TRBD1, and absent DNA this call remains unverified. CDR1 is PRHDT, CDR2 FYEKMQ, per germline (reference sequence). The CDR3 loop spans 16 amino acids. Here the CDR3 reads CASSRDSGGSNEKLFF.

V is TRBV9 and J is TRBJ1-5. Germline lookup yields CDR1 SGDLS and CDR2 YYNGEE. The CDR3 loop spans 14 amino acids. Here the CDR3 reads CASSVEGYNQPQHF.

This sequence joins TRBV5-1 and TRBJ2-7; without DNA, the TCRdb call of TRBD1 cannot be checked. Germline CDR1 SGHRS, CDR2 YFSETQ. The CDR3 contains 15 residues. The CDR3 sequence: CASSLDRDIPYEQYF.

CDR3 region: CASSQSGAVYEQYF. The gene calls are TRBV2 and TRBJ2-7; TCRdb designates TRBD1, a call that cannot be tested without DNA. This CDR3 contains 14 residues. CDR1 and CDR2 (germline): SNHLY, FYNNEI.

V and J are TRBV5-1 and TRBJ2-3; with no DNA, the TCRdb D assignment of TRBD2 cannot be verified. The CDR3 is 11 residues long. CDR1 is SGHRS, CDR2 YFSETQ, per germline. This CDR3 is CASRRGDTQYF.

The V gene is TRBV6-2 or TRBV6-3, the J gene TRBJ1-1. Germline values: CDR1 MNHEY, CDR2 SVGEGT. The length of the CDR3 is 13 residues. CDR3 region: CASSYDLPGEAFF.

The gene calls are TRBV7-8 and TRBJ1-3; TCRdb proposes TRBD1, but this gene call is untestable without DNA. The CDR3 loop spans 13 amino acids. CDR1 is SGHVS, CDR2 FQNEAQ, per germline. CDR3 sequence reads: CASSPLAGNTIYF.

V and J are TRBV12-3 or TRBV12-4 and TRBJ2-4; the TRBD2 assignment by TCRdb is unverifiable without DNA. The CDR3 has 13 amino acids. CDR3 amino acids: CASSGPDLNIQYF.

The CDR3 sequence is CASSPRGIAVPAGEQFF. The chain combines TRBV9 with TRBJ2-1; with no DNA, the TCRdb D assignment of TRBD2 cannot be verified. Germline CDR1 is SGDLS and CDR2 is YYNGEE. This CDR3 is 17 amino acids long.

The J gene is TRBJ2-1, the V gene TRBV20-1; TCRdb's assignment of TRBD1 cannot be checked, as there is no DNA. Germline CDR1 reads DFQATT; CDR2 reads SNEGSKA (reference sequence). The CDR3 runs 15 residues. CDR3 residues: CSASPSPGSYNEQFF.

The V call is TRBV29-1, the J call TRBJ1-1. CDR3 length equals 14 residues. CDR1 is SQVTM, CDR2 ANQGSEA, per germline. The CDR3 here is CSAEPIVMNTEAFF. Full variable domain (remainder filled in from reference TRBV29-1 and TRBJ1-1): SAVISQKPSRDICQRGTSLTIQCQVDSQVTMMFWYRQQPGQSLTLIATANQGSEATYESGFVIDKFPISRPNLTFSTLTVSNMSPEDSSIYLCSAEPIVMNTEAFFGQGTRLTVV.

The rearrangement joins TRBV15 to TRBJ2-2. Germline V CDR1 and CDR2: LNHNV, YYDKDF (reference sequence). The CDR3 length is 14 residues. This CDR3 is CATSRGSYTGELFF.

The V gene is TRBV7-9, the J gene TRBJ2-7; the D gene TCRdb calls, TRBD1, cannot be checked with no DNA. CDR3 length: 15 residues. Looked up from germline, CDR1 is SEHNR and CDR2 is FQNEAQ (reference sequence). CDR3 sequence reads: CASSSDRGSAGEQYF.

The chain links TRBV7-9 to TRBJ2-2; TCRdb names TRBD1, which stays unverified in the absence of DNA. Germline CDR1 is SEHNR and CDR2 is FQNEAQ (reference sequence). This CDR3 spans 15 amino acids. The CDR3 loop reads CASTPEGANTGELFF.

CDR3 residues: CSARDYDRGQSGYTF. The chain has TRBV20-1 and TRBJ1-2; checking the TCRdb D call of TRBD1 is not possible without DNA. The CDR3 length is 15 residues. Looked up from germline, CDR1 is DFQATT and CDR2 is SNEGSKA (reference sequence).

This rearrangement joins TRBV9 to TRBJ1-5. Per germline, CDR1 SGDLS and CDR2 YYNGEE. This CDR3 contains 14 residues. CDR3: CASSGGYGNQPQHF.

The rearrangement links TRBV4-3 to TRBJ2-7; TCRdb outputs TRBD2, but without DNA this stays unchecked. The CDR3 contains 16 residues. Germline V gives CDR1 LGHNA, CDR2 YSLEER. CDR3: CASSQSSGGPGYEQYF.

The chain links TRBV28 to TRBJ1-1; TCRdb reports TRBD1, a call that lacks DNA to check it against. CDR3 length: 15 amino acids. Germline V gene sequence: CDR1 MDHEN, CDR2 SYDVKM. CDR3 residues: CASSLAAGGGTEAFF.

The CDR3 protein is CASSQGPTNLAKNIQYF. The chain links TRBV18 to TRBJ2-4; the D gene TCRdb calls, TRBD1, cannot be checked with no DNA. The CDR3 extends over 17 amino acids. The germline V gene has CDR1 KGHSH and CDR2 LQKENI.

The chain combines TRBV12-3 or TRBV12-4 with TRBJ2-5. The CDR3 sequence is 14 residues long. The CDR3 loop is CASSFGKWGETQYF.

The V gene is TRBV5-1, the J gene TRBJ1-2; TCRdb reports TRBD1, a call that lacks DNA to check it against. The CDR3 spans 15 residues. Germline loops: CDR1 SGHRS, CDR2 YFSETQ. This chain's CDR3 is CASSSGTGANYGYTF.

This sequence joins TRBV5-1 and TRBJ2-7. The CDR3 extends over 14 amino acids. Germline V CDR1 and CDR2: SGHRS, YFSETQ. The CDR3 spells CASSLETADYEQYF.

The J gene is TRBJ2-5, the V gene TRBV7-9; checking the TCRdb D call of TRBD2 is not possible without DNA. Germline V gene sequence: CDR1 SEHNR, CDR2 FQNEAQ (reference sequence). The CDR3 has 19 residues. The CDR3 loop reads CASSPEPGLASRGRETQYF.